These T cell receptor beta chains were read from a single sample in a study of blood T cell repertoires in COVID-19. The protocol was immunoSEQ multiplex PCR, while the TCRdb copy is restricted to in-frame clones and leaves out a portion. The table includes 140,000 to 150,000 clones, around four fifths detected once. Sequencing was carried out using peripheral blood. The receptors shown here come from a woman between 40 and 50 years old with active or convalescent COVID-19. Both conserved end residues are part of each CDR3. The D gene is left open where the match is weak. Part of the rows lack a size; the others show once, few, many or a class for expanded clones.

abundance	d_gene	v_gene	j_gene	CDR3nt	CDR3aa
NA	NA	TRBV5-5	TRBJ2-1	TGTGCCAGCAGCGGCGGGGAGTACAATGAGCAGTTCTTC	CASSGGEYNEQFF
NA	TRBD1	TRBV5-6	TRBJ1-1	TGTGCCAGCAGCTTAACAGGGGAAAACACTGAAGCTTTCTTT	CASSLTGENTEAFF
NA	TRBD1	TRBV9	TRBJ1-2	TGTGCCAGCAGCGGGGACAGCTATAACTATGGCTACACCTTC	CASSGDSYNYGYTF
once	NA	TRBV5-6	TRBJ2-7	TGTGCCAGCAGCTTGGAACCCCTCCTCTATATCAACGAGCAGTACTTC	CASSLEPLLYINEQYF
NA	NA	TRBV10-2	TRBJ1-1	TGCGCCAGCAGTGAGTCGGGGACTCATTTTTTGGGAGCTTTCTTT	CASSESGTHFLGAFF
once	NA	TRBV18	TRBJ1-6	TGTGCCAGCTCGGAGTTTGGCGGAAATAATTCACCCCTCCACTTT	CASSEFGGNNSPLHF
NA	NA	TRBV2	TRBJ2-7	TGTGCCAGCAGATCCGGGACTTCGAACTACGAGCAGTACTTC	CASRSGTSNYEQYF
NA	TRBD2	TRBV30	TRBJ2-3	TGTGCCTGGAGGGAGCGGGGGGGGCGGGCGCAGTATTTT	CAWRERGGRAQYF
NA	NA	TRBV28	TRBJ1-3	TGTGCCAGCAGTACAAGGAGCTCTGGAAACACCATATATTTT	CASSTRSSGNTIYF
NA	TRBD1	TRBV20-1	TRBJ1-5	TGCAGTGCTAGTCCCCGGGACAGGATAAATCAGCCCCAGCATTTT	CSASPRDRINQPQHF
NA	NA	TRBV6-5	TRBJ2-2	TGTGCCAGCAGTTACTCAGGGGGTTTGGGCGGGGAGCTGTTTTTT	CASSYSGGLGGELFF
NA	NA	TRBV6-4	TRBJ1-1	TGTGCCAGCAGTCCTTGGGGGGGAGGAACTGAAGCTTTCTTT	CASSPWGGGTEAFF
NA	NA	TRBV6-6	TRBJ1-2	TGTGCCAGCAGTTACCAGGGGACCTTCTATGGCTACACCTTC	CASSYQGTFYGYTF
NA	TRBD1	TRBV4-3	TRBJ2-7	TGCGCCAGCAGCCAAGATGGACAGGGGTTCTCCTACGAGCAGTACTTC	CASSQDGQGFSYEQYF
NA	TRBD1	TRBV5-4	TRBJ1-2	TGTGCCAGCAGCTACGTATATACAGGGGGCGTTGGCTACACCTTC	CASSYVYTGGVGYTF
NA	NA	TRBV6-5	TRBJ1-6	TGTGCCAGCAGTTACGACAGCCTCTATAATTCACCCCTCCACTTT	CASSYDSLYNSPLHF
few	NA	TRBV19	TRBJ1-2	TGTGCCAGTAGTCAACAGAGCTATGGCTACACCTTC	CASSQQSYGYTF
NA	TRBD1	TRBV27	TRBJ1-1	TGTGCCAGCAGCCCCGGACAGGCACTGGGGAACACTGAAGCTTTCTTT	CASSPGQALGNTEAFF
NA	NA	TRBV7-2	TRBJ2-5	TGTGCCAGCAGCCGTTCGGGGGGCGCGGGGGAGACCCAGTACTTC	CASSRSGGAGETQYF
NA	TRBD1	TRBV14	TRBJ1-1	TGTGCCAGCAGCCAACTTGGACAGGGCGGGACCACTGAAGCTTTCTTT	CASSQLGQGGTTEAFF
NA	TRBD1	TRBV7-2	TRBJ2-7	TGTGCCAGCAGCTTACCACAGGGGGCAAGGATCTACGAGCAGTACTTC	CASSLPQGARIYEQYF
NA	NA	TRBV4-1	TRBJ2-7	TGCGCCAGCAGCCAAGAAAGGAGCTACGAGCAGTACTTC	CASSQERSYEQYF
NA	NA	TRBV6-5	TRBJ1-2	TGTGCCAGCAGTTCTTATGGCGGGAGAAACTATGGCTACACCTTC	CASSSYGGRNYGYTF
NA	NA	TRBV19	TRBJ2-2	TGTGCCAGTAAGGGCAGGGGCGACACCGGGGAGCTGTTTTTT	CASKGRGDTGELFF